The T cell receptor beta chain under discussion was sequenced for a study of human T cells and chemical hapten exposure. Study overall: Mostly female patients had alopecia areata, totalis or universalis.

The library tagged individual cDNA molecules with unique molecular identifiers. Authors' analysis steps: With a range of roughly 20,000 to 750,000, the median per sample was roughly 91,000 TCRs. TCRdb itself ran the RACE reads through MiXCR, one entry per CDR3 protein. Here the V and J calls rest on TCRdb's processing, not on the authors' analysis. In the table there are 150,000 to 200,000 distinct CDR3 sequences, roughly a quarter of which are singletons. Time point reported: patch test 3, about 24 weeks after DPC sensitization. Documented treatment: therapeutic diphenylcyclopropenone sensitization with weekly scalp DPC. Points on this clonotype: What it binds is unknown. This likely comes from a read error, as the CDR3 has no conserved phenylalanine or tryptophan at its end.

General study findings and limits: The study found that PT1 expanded TCR counts correlated positively with patch test score.

CDR1 and CDR2 (germline): SGHDN, FVKESK. The CDR3 covers 15 residues. Between the trimmed V and J ends, which lost 3 bases and 4 bases, there was a span of 15 bases. This clonotype originated in a woman in her late teens or twenties with alopecia areata. Some clones in this sample may be carry-over from other donors' samples. This sample comprised whole blood, obtained in connection with sensitization to the hapten diphenylcyclopropenone (DPC). The chain combines TRBV14 with TRBJ1-2; D possibly corresponds to TRBD1 (6 bases). The CDR3 coding sequence is TGTGCCAGCAGCCATTTCGCCAGGGGTTTCTATGGCTACACCATC. Amino acids: CASSHFARGFYGYTI.